These 10 T cell receptor beta chains were sequenced from one sample in a study of regulatory T cells in long-lasting Graves disease. Arm-PCR of CDR3 regions and iRepertoire HTBI primers were used to build TCR beta libraries. TCRdb reanalysed the multiplex PCR reads using MiXCR and keeps one entry per CDR3 protein. The data contain hundreds of thousands of distinct CDR3 sequences, about 16% of them singletons. Specified time point: newly diagnosed GD, antithyroid drugs for less than 3 months. RNA isolated from PBMCs was used to make the TCR library. These data were likewise used in another study, on T cells in Graves' hyperthyroidism and ophthalmopathy.

Sequencing used peripheral blood mononuclear cells (PBMCs), obtained at new diagnosis, from a patient treated with antithyroid drugs. All receptors come from a man between 18 and 35 years old with Graves disease.

The chain uses TRBV9 and TRBJ2-1; TRBD2 matches 14 bases. This CDR3 region has 18 residues. Germline CDR1 is SGDLS and CDR2 is YYNGEE. With V trimmed by 4 bases and J by 9 bases, 15 bases remained unmatched. CDR3 sequence: CASSLRVGTSGSWGEQFF. The CDR3, as DNA: TGTGCCAGCAGCTTGAGGGTGGGGACTAGCGGGAGTTGGGGTGAGCAGTTCTTC.

V is TRBV5-1 and J is TRBJ1-2, with D perhaps TRBD1 (5 bases). Trimming took off 3 bases at V and 6 bases at J, with 15 bases between the two ends. CDR3 size: 14 residues. CDR1 is SGHRS, CDR2 YFSETQ, per germline. DNA of the CDR3: TGCGCCAGCAGCTCCGCAGAGGGGAGGGATGGCTACACCTTC. Translation gives CASSSAEGRDGYTF.

The rearrangement links TRBV7-9 to TRBJ2-7; 11 bases match TRBD1. Germline CDR1 reads SEHNR; CDR2 reads FQNEAQ (reference sequence). With V trimmed by 2 bases and J by 7 bases, 10 bases remained unmatched. This CDR3 region has 16 residues. In DNA form, the CDR3 reads TGTGCCAGCAGCTTAATGGGGACAGGGGGGATGAGTGAGCAGTACTTC. Protein sequence: CASSLMGTGGMSEQYF.

This clonotype was seen a few times. V is TRBV5-1 and J is TRBJ2-5; no clear D gene. Deletions cut 3 bases from V and 5 bases from J, with 14 bases between. This CDR3 spans 14 amino acids. Germline CDR1 is SGHRS and CDR2 is YFSETQ. The CDR3 bases are TGCGCCAGCAGCTGGAAGGGCGATGGGGAGACCCAGTACTTC. This codes for CASSWKGDGETQYF.

This clonotype was counted only a few times. This chain joins TRBV11-1 and TRBJ2-7, with a tentative D call TRBD2 (6 bases). The CDR3 spans 14 residues. The V and J ends lost 4 bases and 3 bases respectively, with 13 bases between them. CDR1 and CDR2 (germline): SGHAT, FQDESV (reference sequence). The CDR3 reads CASSSGLELYEQYF. The CDR3 DNA follows: TGTGCCAGCAGCTCGGGACTGGAACTCTACGAGCAGTACTTC.

The rearrangement joins TRBV7-8 to TRBJ1-2; TRBD1 matches at 9 bases. This CDR3 has 15 amino acids. Trimming at V came to 1 base and at J to 7 bases, leaving 7 bases not matched to a gene. From germline, CDR1 is SGHVS and CDR2 FQNEAQ. CDR3 DNA sequence: TGTGCCAGCAGCTTAGTCGGGACAGGGTCGGGTGGCTACACCTTC. It yields the protein CASSLVGTGSGGYTF.

This clonotype has more than one count but fewer than ten. The chain is built from TRBV6-1 and TRBJ2-4; TRBD1 is a possible D gene (5 bases). This CDR3 region has 17 residues. CDR1 and CDR2 from the germline V gene are MNHNS and SASEGT. Trimming took off 6 bases at V and 0 bases at J, with 18 bases between the two ends. CDR3 coding DNA: TGTGCCAGCAGCCCCCCGACAGAAATGCTAGCCAAAAACATTCAGTACTTC. As protein: CASSPPTEMLAKNIQYF.

This clonotype was seen a few times. The rearrangement joins TRBV10-1 to TRBJ2-1, with D maybe TRBD2 (6 bases). Germline V CDR1 and CDR2: WNHNN, SYGVQD (reference sequence). The CDR3 extends over 13 amino acids. V lost 7 bases and J 6 bases, leaving 13 bases between the germline ends. The CDR3 nucleotides are TGCGCCAGCACAGAACTACTAGCCAATGAGCAGTTCTTC. This translates into CASTELLANEQFF.

This clonotype was counted at least ten times. The CDR3 DNA follows: TGCGCCAGCAGCTTCCTAGACTACGAGCAGTACTTC. This translates into CASSFLDYEQYF. The V gene is TRBV5-1, the J gene TRBJ2-7; D gene ambiguous. Trimming removed 2 bases at V and 3 bases at J, with 6 bases between. The length of the CDR3 is 12 residues. Germline CDR1 SGHRS, CDR2 YFSETQ.

This clonotype has a count of ten or more. The V and J genes are TRBV30 and TRBJ2-2; TRBD2 aligns across 10 bases. V was pared by 4 bases and J by 6 bases, with 14 bases of the junction left unmatched. The germline gives CDR1 GTSNPN, CDR2 SVGIG (reference sequence). This CDR3 has 17 amino acids. This CDR3 is CAWNPLAGVYLSGELFF. For the CDR3, the DNA is TGTGCCTGGAATCCTCTAGCGGGAGTATATCTGTCCGGGGAGCTGTTTTTT. Together with reference TRBV30 and TRBJ2-2, the CDR3 gives the full variable domain: SQTIHQWPATLVQPVGSPLSLECTVEGTSNPNLYWYRQAAGRGLQLLFYSVGIGQISSEVPQNLSASRPQDRQFILSSKKLLLSDSGFYLCAWNPLAGVYLSGELFFGEGSRLTVL.